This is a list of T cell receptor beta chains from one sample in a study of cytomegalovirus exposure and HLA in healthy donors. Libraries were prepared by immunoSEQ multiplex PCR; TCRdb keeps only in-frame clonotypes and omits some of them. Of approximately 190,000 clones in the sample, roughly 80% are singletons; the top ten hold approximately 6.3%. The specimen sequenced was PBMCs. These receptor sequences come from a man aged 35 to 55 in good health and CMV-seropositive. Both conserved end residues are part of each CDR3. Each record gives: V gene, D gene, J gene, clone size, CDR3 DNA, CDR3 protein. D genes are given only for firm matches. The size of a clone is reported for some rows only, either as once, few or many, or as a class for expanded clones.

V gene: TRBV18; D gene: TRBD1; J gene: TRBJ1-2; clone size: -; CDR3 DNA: TGTGCCAGCTCACCACCGACAGGGGTCGTAGGCTACACCTTC; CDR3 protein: CASSPPTGVVGYTF
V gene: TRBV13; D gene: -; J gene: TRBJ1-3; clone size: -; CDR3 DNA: TGTGCCAGCAGCTTACCAGGGATCGATGGGGGCAATCCCACCATATATTTT; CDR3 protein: CASSLPGIDGGNPTIYF
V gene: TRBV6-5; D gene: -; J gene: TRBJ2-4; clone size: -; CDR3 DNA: TGTGCCAGCAGTTACTTCGGGGGGCTGGAGAACATTCAGTACTTC; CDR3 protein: CASSYFGGLENIQYF
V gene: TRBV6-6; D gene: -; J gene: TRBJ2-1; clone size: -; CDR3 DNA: TGTGCCAGCAGTTCTAAGCGGCACTCCTACAATGAGCAGTTCTTC; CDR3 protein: CASSSKRHSYNEQFF
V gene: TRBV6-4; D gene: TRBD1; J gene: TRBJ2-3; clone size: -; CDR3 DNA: TGTGCCAGCAGTCCGGGACAGGGGTTCACAGATACGCAGTATTTT; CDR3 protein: CASSPGQGFTDTQYF
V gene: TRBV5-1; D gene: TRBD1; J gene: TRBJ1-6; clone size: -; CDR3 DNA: TGCGCCAGCAGCTTGGCTTTGGACAGGGTTTTTTCACCCCTCCACTTT; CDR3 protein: CASSLALDRVFSPLHF
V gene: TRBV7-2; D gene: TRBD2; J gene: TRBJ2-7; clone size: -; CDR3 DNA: TGTGCCAGCATCAATAGCGGGGGGGCCGCCTACGAGCAGTACTTC; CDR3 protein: CASINSGGAAYEQYF
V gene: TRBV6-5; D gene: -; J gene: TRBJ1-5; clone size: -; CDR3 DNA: TGTGCCAGCAGTTACTCCAGTTATCAGCCCCAGCATTTT; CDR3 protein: CASSYSSYQPQHF
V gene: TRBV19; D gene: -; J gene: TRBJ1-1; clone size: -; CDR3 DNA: TGTGCCAGTAGTTCCAGTGAGAACACTGAAGCTTTCTTT; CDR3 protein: CASSSSENTEAFF
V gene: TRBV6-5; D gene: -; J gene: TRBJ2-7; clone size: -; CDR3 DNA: TGTGCCAGCAGTTCTGGGGGCGAGCAGTACTTC; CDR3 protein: CASSSGGEQYF
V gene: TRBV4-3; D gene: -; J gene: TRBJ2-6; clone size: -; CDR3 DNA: TGCGCCAGCAGCCAAGAAGGGGATACCTCTGGGGCCAACGTCCTGACTTTC; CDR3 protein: CASSQEGDTSGANVLTF
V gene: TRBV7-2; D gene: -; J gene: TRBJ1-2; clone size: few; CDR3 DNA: TGTGCCAGCAGCTTCAGTCTTTATGGCTACACCTTC; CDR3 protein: CASSFSLYGYTF
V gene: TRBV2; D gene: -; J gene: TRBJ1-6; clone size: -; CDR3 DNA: TGTGCCAGCATAATTCGGCAGGATAATTCACCCCTCCACTTT; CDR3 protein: CASIIRQDNSPLHF
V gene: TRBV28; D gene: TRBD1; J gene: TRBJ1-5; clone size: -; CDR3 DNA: TGTGCCAGCAGTTCAAACAGGGGTAGCAATCAGCCCCAGCATTTT; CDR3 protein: CASSSNRGSNQPQHF
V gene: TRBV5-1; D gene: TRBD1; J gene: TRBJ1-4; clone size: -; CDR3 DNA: TGCGCCAGCAGCACCGGACAGGGAGCGGCTAATGAAAAACTGTTTTTT; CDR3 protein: CASSTGQGAANEKLFF
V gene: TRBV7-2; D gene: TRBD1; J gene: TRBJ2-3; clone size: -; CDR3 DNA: TGTGCCAGCAGCTTCGACAGGGTGCGGGTTACGCAGTATTTT; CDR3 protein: CASSFDRVRVTQYF
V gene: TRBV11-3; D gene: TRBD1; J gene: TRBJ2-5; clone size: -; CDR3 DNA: TGTGCCAGCAGCAGCACAGGGGGCGGGGTGGAGACCCAGTACTTC; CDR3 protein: CASSSTGGGVETQYF